The 20 T cell receptor beta chains below were found in one sample sequenced in a study of vaccination effects on CD4 cells after COVID-19. Antigen-specific CD4+ T cells were first expanded with viral peptide pools by the ViraFEST assay and only then sequenced. CD4+ T cells were isolated after about eleven days of culture. Participants got two doses of BNT162b2 or mRNA-1273 vaccine. Their target antigens are unknown. The protocol was immunoSEQ multiplex PCR, while the TCRdb copy is restricted to in-frame clones and leaves out a portion. The table lists about 69,000 clones, just under 75% of them singletons, with about 1.6% in the top ten. The source was CD4+ T cells from PBMCs cultured with HCoV-229E spike peptides, collected after COVID-19 vaccination. The source of these receptors is a human donor who received a COVID-19 vaccine.

The gene calls are TRBV5-1 and TRBJ1-6, with D unresolved. CDR3 length: 15 residues. Germline lookup yields CDR1 SGHRS and CDR2 YFSETQ. Trimming left V 5 bases short and J 7 bases short, with 16 bases between. CDR3 sequence: CASRRSEVGNSPLHF. CDR3 nucleotides: TGCGCCAGCAGGCGATCAGAAGTTGGGAATTCACCCCTCCACTTT.

For the CDR3, the DNA is TGTGCCAGCAGTACCCCCCGCAGGGAGCGGGGAGAAAAACTGTTTTTT. Translated: CASSTPRRERGEKLFF. J is TRBJ1-4 and V is TRBV6-2 or TRBV6-3; maybe TRBD1 (5 bases). V lost 5 bases to trimming and J lost 8 bases, with 21 bases between them. CDR3 length equals 16 residues. Germline CDR1 MNHEY, CDR2 SVGEGT.

J is TRBJ2-3 and V is TRBV7-6, with no clear D. Deletions cut 7 bases from V and 5 bases from J, with 13 bases between. The CDR3 runs to 13 residues. Germline CDR1 and CDR2: SGHVS and FNYEAQ. CDR3 protein: CASTKSPGDTQYF. The CDR3 bases are TGTGCCAGCACCAAATCCCCAGGAGATACGCAGTATTTT.

The chain has TRBV29-1 and TRBJ2-3; D ambiguous. This CDR3 region has 12 residues. Germline CDR1 SQVTM, CDR2 ANQGSEA. V lost 7 bases and J lost 6, with 14 bases in between. The CDR3 DNA is TGCAGCGCCGGACCACCAAGGGATACGCAGTATTTT. Its protein product is CSAGPPRDTQYF.

In its sample, this clone was seen a few times. This chain links TRBV4-1 with TRBJ1-6; D is uncertain. Germline V gene data show CDR1 as MGHRA and CDR2 as YSYEKL. The CDR3 runs 17 residues. The V gene lost 1 base and the J gene lost 10 bases, with 20 bases spanning the gap. Here the CDR3 reads CASSQVDLGILRSPLHF. DNA of the CDR3: TGCGCCAGCAGCCAAGTCGACCTGGGGATATTGAGGTCACCCCTCCACTTT.

The gene calls are TRBV6-6 and TRBJ2-5; D is perhaps TRBD2 (5 bases). This CDR3 is built from 15 residues. The ends were cut back, 5 bases at V and 2 bases at J, with 15 bases in the middle. Germline V gives CDR1 MNHNY, CDR2 SVGAGI (reference sequence). The CDR3 bases are TGTGCCAGCAGTCCTCGGGGTTCGAGACAAGAGACCCAGTACTTC. It is translated as CASSPRGSRQETQYF.

This sequence joins TRBV9 and TRBJ1-1, with TRBD1 matching 9 bases. In germline, CDR1 is SGDLS, CDR2 YYNGEE. The CDR3 has 13 residues. The junction had 1 base not matched to a gene; V was cut back by 3 bases and J by 4 bases. The CDR3 DNA reads as TGTGCCAGCAGCGCGACAGGGGGCACTGAAGCTTTCTTT. It codes for CASSATGGTEAFF.

This clone was observed a single time. This sequence joins TRBV14 and TRBJ2-7; 7 nucleotides agree with TRBD1. This CDR3 is built from 15 residues. Trimming at V came to 1 base and at J to 2 bases, leaving 5 bases not matched to a gene. The germline CDR1 and CDR2 sequences are SGHDN and FVKESK. Here the CDR3 DNA reads TGTGCCAGCAGCCAAGGACCGGGACAGACCTACGAGCAGTACGTC. Translation: CASSQGPGQTYEQYV.

This chain connects TRBV6-5 to TRBJ1-1, with D unresolved. Per the germline V gene, CDR1 is MNHEY and CDR2 is SVGAGI. V was pared by 0 bases and J by 8 bases, with 13 bases between. The CDR3 runs 14 residues. The CDR3 is CASSYSSDNKEAFF. CDR3 coding DNA: TGTGCCAGCAGTTACTCGTCGGATAACAAGGAAGCTTTCTTT.

This clone was picked up a small number of times. V gene TRBV30 combines with J gene TRBJ1-4, with D perhaps matching TRBD1 (5 bases). The length of the CDR3 is 13 residues. Germline values: CDR1 GTSNPN, CDR2 SVGIG (reference sequence). V dropped 3 bases and J dropped 8 bases, with 13 bases sitting between them. CDR3 in DNA: TGTGCCTGGAGGACAGTTAGAAACGAAAAACTGTTTTTT. Translating gives CAWRTVRNEKLFF.

This clone was seen more than once but under ten times. V usage is TRBV21-1 and J usage is TRBJ1-2; the table's TRBD1 call for D was not verified on the DNA. TRBV21-1 is a pseudogene. CDR3 length: 15 residues. The CDR3 nucleotides are TGTGCCAGCAGCAAAGGCAACAGGCATAACTATGGCTACACCTTC. Its protein product is CASSKGNRHNYGYTF.

This chain uses TRBV12-3 or TRBV12-4 with TRBJ1-2; D call uncertain. Trimming cost V 3 bases and J 8 bases, with 13 bases left between them. The length of the CDR3 is 13 residues. CDR3 nucleotide sequence: TGTGCCAGCAGTTTTAGTGAAGGTTACGGCTACACCTTC. This gives the protein CASSFSEGYGYTF.

The J gene is TRBJ1-5, the V gene TRBV2; the D is unclear. There are 13 residues in the CDR3. Germline lookup yields CDR1 SNHLY and CDR2 FYNNEI. The V gene lost 8 bases and the J gene lost 0 bases, with 8 bases spanning the gap. DNA for the CDR3: TGTGCCAGCCGGGAGGATAGCAATCAGCCCCAGCATTTT. Translation: CASREDSNQPQHF.

In its sample, this clone was seen once. The chain employs TRBV30 and TRBJ2-5, with D possibly called TRBD1 or TRBD2 (6 bases each). V lost 0 bases to trimming and J lost 5 bases, with 16 bases between them. Germline CDR1 and CDR2: GTSNPN and SVGIG (reference sequence). This CDR3 contains 15 residues. CDR3 amino acids: CAWSVSPGAVETQYF. In DNA form, the CDR3 reads TGTGCCTGGAGTGTATCTCCGGGGGCGGTCGAGACCCAGTACTTC.

This sequence joins TRBV7-9 and TRBJ2-5; 10 positions agree with TRBD1. Trimming cost V 0 bases and J 5 bases; bases outside gene matches: 9. CDR3 size: 17 residues. Germline V CDR1 and CDR2: SEHNR, FQNEAQ (reference sequence). This chain's CDR3 is CASSLASGTGVGETQYF. DNA for the CDR3: TGTGCCAGCAGCTTAGCGTCTGGGACAGGGGTCGGGGAGACCCAGTACTTC. The whole variable domain, remainder taken from reference TRBV7-9 and TRBJ2-5, is DTGVSQNPRHKITKRGQNVTFRCDPISEHNRLYWYRQTLGQGPEFLTYFQNEAQLEKSRLLSDRFSAERPKGSFSTLEIQRTEQGDSAMYLCASSLASGTGVGETQYFGPGTRLLVL.

The chain combines TRBV28 with TRBJ1-4, with 12 bases fitting TRBD1. After removal of 6 bases from V and 8 bases from J, the junction contained 10 bases not matched to a gene. The CDR3 loop spans 16 amino acids. CDR1 and CDR2 (germline): MDHEN, SYDVKM. CDR3 bases: TGTGCCAGCAGCGGGACAGGGGGCGCCGGGTGGGAAAAACTGTTTTTT. Amino acids: CASSGTGGAGWEKLFF.

The gene calls are TRBV7-9 and TRBJ1-1; TRBD1 aligns across 7 bases. Germline values: CDR1 SEHNR, CDR2 FQNEAQ (reference sequence). This CDR3 is 13 amino acids long. Trimming took 6 bases from V and 6 from J; bases not matched to a gene: 7. The chain's CDR3 is CASSQTGLSEAFF. CDR3 DNA sequence: TGTGCCAGCAGTCAGACAGGGCTCTCTGAAGCTTTCTTT.

This sequence joins TRBV7-2 and TRBJ2-7, with 7 bases aligning to TRBD1. Germline CDR1 SGHTA, CDR2 FQGNSA. V lost 1 base, J lost 1 base, and 4 bases stayed unmatched. This CDR3 region has 15 residues. CDR3 sequence (DNA): TGTGCCAGCAGCTTAGGGACAGGAGAGTCCTACGAGCAGTACGTC. This encodes CASSLGTGESYEQYV.

The rearrangement uses TRBV12-3 or TRBV12-4 and TRBJ1-4; the D gene is possibly TRBD1 (5 bases). The CDR3 totals 13 residues. V gave up 6 bases and J gave up 4 bases, with 9 bases separating them. The CDR3 is CASSRRGNEKLFF. CDR3 nucleotides: TGTGCCAGCAGCAGGAGGGGTAATGAAAAACTGTTTTTT.

This clone was detected a few times. The chain links TRBV9 to TRBJ2-1; 8 positions match TRBD2. The CDR3 runs 15 residues. The V segment lost 3 bases and the J segment 0 bases; nucleotides outside the gene matches: 2. Germline V gene sequence: CDR1 SGDLS, CDR2 YYNGEE. CDR3 nucleotides: TGTGCCAGCAGCGCACGGGGGGGCTCCTACAATGAGCAGTTCTTC. It yields the protein CASSARGGSYNEQFF.